This paragraph reports one T cell receptor beta chain. The data stem from a study of blood T cell repertoires in COVID-19. CDR3 length: 16 amino acids. Germline CDR1 and CDR2: KGHSH and LQKENI. V shed 1 base and J 2 bases; nucleotides not matched to a gene: 0. Authors' data handling: Estimation of nucleated cell counts was performed using reference gene primer amplification. TCRdb keeps only in-frame clones here, not all; method: immunoSEQ multiplex PCR. The D gene and trimming were derived from the DNA, and the V and J assignments and clone size from that table. This table holds around 470,000 clones, 80% to 90% found once.

The TCR originated in a man between 18 and 29 years old with COVID-19, enrolled during active disease. The sequencing input was peripheral blood. The chain recombines TRBV18 with TRBJ2-6; 9 nucleotides align to TRBD2. The CDR3 DNA follows: TGTGCCAGCTCACCACGGACTAGCGCTGGGGCCAACGTCCTGACTTTC. Translated, it gives CASSPRTSAGANVLTF.